The source of this TCR beta chain is a study of cytomegalovirus exposure and HLA in healthy donors. Study conclusions and caveats: Prior analysis indicated that the majority of TCR beta V segments exhibited productivity approximately 87% or approximately 30% of the time.

This clone appeared a few times. The antigen is unknown. PCR primers comprised 60 Vbeta and 13 Jbeta primers. Libraries were prepared by immunoSEQ multiplex PCR; TCRdb keeps only in-frame clonotypes and omits some of them. The sample records 150,000 to 200,000 clones, roughly 90% being singletons. Between the trimmed V and J ends, which lost 6 bases and 3 bases, there was a span of 15 bases. This CDR3 contains 15 residues. The germline V gene has CDR1 LNHDA and CDR2 SQIVND (reference sequence). This chain uses TRBV19 with TRBJ1-3, with D perhaps matching TRBD1 (5 bases). The sequencing input was PBMCs. The source is a girl less than two years old in good health and CMV-seronegative. The CDR3, as DNA: TGTGCCAGTAGGGGCGGGGACGGACTTGGAAACACCATATATTTT. Translating it yields CASRGGDGLGNTIYF.